One and the same sample provided the 8 T cell receptor beta chains below, sequenced in a study of Ad26.COV2.S vaccination and SARS-CoV-2 variants. Repertoires were generated with immunoSEQ multiplex PCR, while TCRdb's copy carries only in-frame clones and drops some. Found here are 400,000 to 450,000 clones, around 90% of them singletons; the top ten hold roughly 4.3%. Treatment denoted: approximately 18 received Ad26.COV2.S at low or high dose, single or two shots; 5 received placebo; per-sample allocation not given. Each sample was drawn 63 days after the first injection (of vaccine or placebo). The source material was peripheral blood, sampled in a trial of Ad26.COV2.S vaccine versus placebo. Receptor source: a person between 18 and 60 years old who received the Ad26.COV2.S COVID-19 vaccine or a placebo.

This chain links TRBV5-1 with TRBJ1-6; D is uncertain. The CDR3 is 16 amino acids. The germline V gene has CDR1 SGHRS and CDR2 YFSETQ. Between the trimmed V and J ends, which lost 0 bases and 7 bases, there was a span of 14 bases. The CDR3 coding sequence is TGCGCCAGCAGCTTGGAGTTAGGGTCCGGGAATTCACCCCTCCACTTT. This encodes CASSLELGSGNSPLHF.

CDR3 region: CASSLGGYDEQYF. The CDR3 nucleotides are TGTGCCAGCAGCCTGGGGGGCTATGACGAGCAGTACTTC. The J gene is TRBJ2-7, the V gene TRBV27; tentatively, D is TRBD1 or TRBD2 (6 bases each). Between the trimmed V and J ends, which lost 6 bases and 5 bases, there was a span of 14 bases. Looked up from germline, CDR1 is MNHEY and CDR2 is SMNVEV (reference sequence). The CDR3 is 13 residues long.

In its sample, this clone was seen once. The chain joins TRBV7-9 to TRBJ2-3, with D possibly TRBD2 on 6 matching bases. CDR3 length: 15 amino acids. CDR1 is SEHNR, CDR2 FQNEAQ, per germline (reference sequence). Trimming shortened V by 5 bases and J by 0 bases, and 12 bases separated the two germline ends. CDR3 coding DNA: TGTGCCAGCAGCCCAACGGGGACTAGCACAGATACGCAGTATTTT. Translation gives CASSPTGTSTDTQYF.

J is TRBJ2-1 and V is TRBV2; D uncertain. V was clipped by 6 bases and J by 6 bases, with 18 bases between them. CDR3 length: 15 residues. Per the germline V gene, CDR1 is SNHLY and CDR2 is FYNNEI. The CDR3 region has the DNA TGTGCCAGCAGCCACCGACTCGAGGTGGGCAATGAGCAGTTCTTC. Protein product: CASSHRLEVGNEQFF.

This rearrangement joins TRBV19 to TRBJ2-1; 8 bases agree with TRBD2. CDR3 length: 16 residues. The germline CDR1 and CDR2 sequences are LNHDA and SQIVND (reference sequence). V was clipped by 1 base and J by 3 bases; unmatched bases: 5. The CDR3 here is CASSIVPSGFYNEQFF. The CDR3, as DNA: TGTGCCAGTAGTATAGTCCCTAGCGGGTTCTACAATGAGCAGTTCTTC.

The V and J genes are TRBV6-1 and TRBJ1-2; D call uncertain. CDR3 length equals 15 residues. Germline CDR1 reads MNHNS; CDR2 reads SASEGT. The V end lost 1 base, the J end lost 5 bases, and 14 bases lay between the germline ends. The CDR3 protein is CASSEGAKGKYGYTF. Here the CDR3 DNA reads TGTGCCAGCAGTGAAGGGGCCAAGGGAAAATATGGCTACACCTTC.

Here the CDR3 reads CASSSDITEAFF. The CDR3 bases are TGTGCCAGTAGTTCGGACATCACTGAAGCTTTCTTT. The chain carries TRBV19 and TRBJ1-1; D might be TRBD1 (5 bases). V shed 5 bases and J shed 4 bases, with 8 bases lying between them. CDR1 is LNHDA and CDR2 is SQIVND in the germline V gene (reference sequence). The CDR3 is made up of 12 amino acids. Filled out from reference TRBV19 and TRBJ1-1, the complete variable domain reads DGGITQSPKYLFRKEGQNVTLSCEQNLNHDAMYWYRQDPGQGLRLIYYSQIVNDFQKGDIAEGYSVSREKKESFPLTVTSAQKNPTAFYLCASSSDITEAFFGQGTRLTVV.

J is TRBJ1-1 and V is TRBV5-1; D remains ambiguous. Between the trimmed V and J ends, which lost 5 bases and 5 bases, there was a span of 16 bases. CDR3 length: 14 amino acids. Germline-derived CDR1 and CDR2 are SGHRS and YFSETQ. CDR3 DNA: TGCGCCAGCAGACCCGGCCGGGCGCAGACTGAAGCTTTCTTT. Its translation: CASRPGRAQTEAFF.